This T cell receptor (beta chain) stems from a study of OX40 agonist ivuxolimab in advanced cancers. Study background: Patients got intravenous ivuxolimab at 0.01 to 10 mg/kg every 2 weeks.

Produced via immunoSEQ multiplex PCR; TCRdb's table is partial and in-frame only. The sample gives approximately 61,000 clones, 80% to 90% of which show up once; more than 1.5% is in the top ten. The CDR3 is 15 residues long. Germline trimming cut 10 bases from V and 3 bases from J; bases unmatched to any gene: 12. Germline V gene data show CDR1 as MNHEY and CDR2 as SVGAGI. This TCR was recovered from an adult with an advanced solid tumor such as melanoma, head and neck, liver or kidney cancer. The V call is TRBV6-5, the J call TRBJ2-1; 7 positions match TRBD2. Sample: CD4+ or CD8+ T cells sorted from blood, taken in a trial of the OX40 agonist ivuxolimab. The CDR3 protein is CATTESGLNYNEQFF. The CDR3 DNA reads TGTGCCACCACCGAGTCGGGACTAAACTACAATGAGCAGTTCTTC.